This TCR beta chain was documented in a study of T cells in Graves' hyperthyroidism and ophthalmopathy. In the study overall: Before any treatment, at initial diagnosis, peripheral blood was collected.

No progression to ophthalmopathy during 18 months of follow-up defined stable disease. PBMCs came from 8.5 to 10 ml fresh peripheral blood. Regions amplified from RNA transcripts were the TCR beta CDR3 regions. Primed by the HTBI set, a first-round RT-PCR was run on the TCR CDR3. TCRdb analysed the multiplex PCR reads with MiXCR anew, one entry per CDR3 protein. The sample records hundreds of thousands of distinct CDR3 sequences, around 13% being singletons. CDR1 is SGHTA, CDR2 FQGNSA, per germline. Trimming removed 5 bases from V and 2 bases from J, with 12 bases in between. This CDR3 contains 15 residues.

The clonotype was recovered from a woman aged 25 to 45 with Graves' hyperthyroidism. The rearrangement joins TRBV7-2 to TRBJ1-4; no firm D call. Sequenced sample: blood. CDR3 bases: TGTGCCAGCAGCGGATCGTGGGCCACTAATGAAAAACTGTTTTTT. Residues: CASSGSWATNEKLFF.